This TCR beta chain originates from a study of cytomegalovirus exposure and HLA in healthy donors. In the study overall: A subsequent analysis stated that the 120 or so validation repertoires were run on the same platform as the 600 to 750 first-cohort repertoires.

Donors were drawn from the roughly 110-subject validation cohort, separate from the roughly 610-subject first cohort. V lost 5 bases to trimming and J lost 4 bases, with 14 bases between them. The CDR3 sequence is 14 residues long. Per the germline V gene, CDR1 is MDHEN and CDR2 is SYDVKM. Assay: immunoSEQ multiplex PCR; the TCRdb copy retains only in-frame clones and omits some. The sample contains 150,000 to 180,000 clones, about 86% of which appear only once. The sequencing input was PBMCs. V and J are TRBV28 and TRBJ2-5, with D possibly matching TRBD2 (6 bases). The clonotype comes from a human donor in good health. In DNA, the CDR3 is TGTGCCAGCAGTGGGCGGGACGGAGTAGAGACCCAGTACTTC. This gives the protein CASSGRDGVETQYF.